A selection of T cell receptor beta chains follows, all from one sample in a study of neurological immune-mediated disorders. TCRdb passed the 5' RACE reads through MiXCR, listing each CDR3 protein once. The top ten hold around a quarter of the sample, which has some 14,000 distinct CDR3 sequences, about 7% seen once. Sequencing was done on a sample of CD8+ T cells from blood. These receptors were obtained from a woman in her forties in good health. The CDR3 runs from the conserved cysteine through the conserved F or W. The D gene is left open where the match is weak. Size tells how often a clone was seen (once, few, many) or the class of an expanded clone, and some rows leave it out.

D gene,J gene,V gene,clone size,CDR3 DNA,CDR3 protein
NA,TRBJ2-3,TRBV20-1,medium-sized,TGCAGTGCTAGAGATACCCGGGAATTGGGGCTTAGAGATACGCAGTATTTT,CSARDTRELGLRDTQYF
NA,TRBJ2-1,TRBV29-1,many,TGCAGCGTTGTATTCGAGTACAATGAGCAGTTCTTC,CSVVFEYNEQFF
NA,TRBJ1-4,TRBV3-1,many,TGTGCCAGCAGCCGGGCGGGGGGCGTGGAAAAACTGTTTTTT,CASSRAGGVEKLFF
NA,TRBJ1-2,TRBV5-1,many,TGCGCCAGCAGCGAGACGACGGGGACGGCAGCCTATGGCTACACCTTC,CASSETTGTAAYGYTF
NA,TRBJ2-4,TRBV12-3/TRBV12-4,many,TGTGCCAGCAGCCCCCTCGCCAAAAACATTCAGTACTTC,CASSPLAKNIQYF
TRBD2,TRBJ2-2,TRBV27,many,TGTGCCAGCAGTTTAGCGGGGGGATCCGGGGAGCTGTTTTTT,CASSLAGGSGELFF
NA,TRBJ1-1,TRBV7-6,many,TGTGCCAGCAGCTTAGAGGAGGGCACTGAAGCTTTCTTT,CASSLEEGTEAFF
NA,TRBJ2-1,TRBV20-1,many,TGCAGTGCTAGTTTCGCTACTTACAATGAGCAGTTCTTC,CSASFATYNEQFF
NA,TRBJ2-2,TRBV20-1,many,TGCAGTGCTAGAGATGGTGGGTCCGGGGAGCTGTTTTTT,CSARDGGSGELFF
TRBD2,TRBJ2-1,TRBV5-1,many,TGCGCCAGCAGGGCCGGTGCGGGGGGCAATGAGCAGTTCTTC,CASRAGAGGNEQFF
NA,TRBJ1-2,TRBV7-2,many,TGTGCCAGCAGCACGCCCCGACAGGCCCCTAACTATGGCTACACCTTC,CASSTPRQAPNYGYTF
TRBD2,TRBJ2-1,TRBV11-2,NA,TGTGCCAGCAGCCTCCTTAGCGGGACGTCTGGTTTCTATGAGCAGTTCTTC,CASSLLSGTSGFYEQFF
NA,TRBJ1-1,TRBV12-3/TRBV12-4,many,TGTGCCAGCAGTTTCGGATCGAACACTGAAGCTTTCTTT,CASSFGSNTEAFF
NA,TRBJ2-1,TRBV2,many,TGTGCCAGCAGTGATTGGGGGTACAATGAGCAGTTCTTC,CASSDWGYNEQFF
NA,TRBJ2-3,TRBV9,many,TGTGCCAGCAGCCCATTCTGGGGATCGCCCGATACGCAGTATTTT,CASSPFWGSPDTQYF
NA,TRBJ2-3,TRBV2,NA,TGTGTCAGCGAAGACAGGTGGTTTGGCACAGATACGCAGTATTTT,CVSEDRWFGTDTQYF
TRBD1,TRBJ1-4,TRBV11-3,many,TGTGCCAGCAGCTTAGTCCCCCGTGGACAGGGGGCAACTAATGAAAAACTGTTTTTT,CASSLVPRGQGATNEKLFF
NA,TRBJ2-7,TRBV20-1,many,TGCAGTTCACCTACCCCCTCCTACGAGCAGTACTTC,CSSPTPSYEQYF
NA,TRBJ2-1,TRBV20-1,many,TGCAGTGCTAGACTAGCGTATCACAATGAGCAGTTCTTC,CSARLAYHNEQFF
TRBD1,TRBJ1-2,TRBV10-3,many,TGTGCCATCAGTGACGGGACAGCGGGGCTCCGGGGCTACACCTTC,CAISDGTAGLRGYTF
NA,TRBJ1-1,TRBV5-1,many,TGCGCCAGCAGCTTGGTGGCAGGGAACACTGAAGCTTTCTTT,CASSLVAGNTEAFF
NA,TRBJ1-4,TRBV2,many,TGTGCCAGCAGTGAGTCAGGGGCCCTTAATGAAAAACTGTTTTTT,CASSESGALNEKLFF
TRBD1,TRBJ2-7,TRBV7-9,NA,TGTGCCAGCAACTATCTTCCCGACAGGGGTCTCTCCTACGAGCAGTACTTC,CASNYLPDRGLSYEQYF
NA,TRBJ2-3,TRBV20-1,many,TGCAGTGCCTCAGGGGACCGTGGGGCCCCGGCAGATACGCAGTATTTT,CSASGDRGAPADTQYF
NA,TRBJ2-7,TRBV27,few,TGTGCCAGCAGTCGGGTGGCGGGGCCCCTCTACGAGCAGTACTTC,CASSRVAGPLYEQYF
NA,TRBJ1-3,TRBV6-6,many,TGTGCCAGCAGCCCTCCCCGACAGTACTCTGGAAACACCATATATTTT,CASSPPRQYSGNTIYF
NA,TRBJ2-3,TRBV28,many,TGTGCCAGCAGCCACCACCCAATCTTCAGGTATACGCAGTATTTT,CASSHHPIFRYTQYF
NA,TRBJ1-3,TRBV7-9,many,TGTGCCAGCAGCCTCAGGGCGGGCTCTGGAAACACCATATATTTT,CASSLRAGSGNTIYF
NA,TRBJ1-2,TRBV27,many,TGTGCCAGCAGCCCGCTGGGGGTTGGGAATGGCTACACCTTC,CASSPLGVGNGYTF
TRBD1,TRBJ1-1,TRBV10-2,many,TGCGCCACAACGGACAGGGCGGTGAACACTGAAGCTTTCTTT,CATTDRAVNTEAFF
TRBD2,TRBJ2-5,TRBV7-8,NA,TGTGCCAGCAGCTTAGGGCTAGCGGGATATGTAGAGACCCAGTACTTC,CASSLGLAGYVETQYF
NA,TRBJ1-5,TRBV14,many,TGTGCCAGCAGCCAGCGGGAGGATCAGCCCCAGCATTTT,CASSQREDQPQHF
NA,TRBJ2-3,TRBV7-6,many,TGTGCCAGCAGCTTTAGACAGTCAGATACGCAGTATTTT,CASSFRQSDTQYF
TRBD2,TRBJ2-1,TRBV27,many,TGTGCCAGCAGTCCTAGCGGGGGGGCCGGCAATGAGCAGTTCTTC,CASSPSGGAGNEQFF
NA,TRBJ1-1,TRBV7-3,many,TGTGCCAGCAGCTTATCGGTCAGACCGAACACTGAAGCTTTCTTT,CASSLSVRPNTEAFF
TRBD1,TRBJ2-7,TRBV4-1,many,TGCGCCAGCAGCCAAGGGGGGACAGGGACCTACGAGCAGTACTTC,CASSQGGTGTYEQYF
NA,TRBJ2-7,TRBV9,many,TGTGCCAGCAGCGTTGAGGCCTACGAGCAGTACTTC,CASSVEAYEQYF
NA,TRBJ2-6,TRBV6-2/TRBV6-3,many,TGTGCCAGCAGTTACGAGGGAATAATCTCTGGGGCCAACGTCCTGACTTTC,CASSYEGIISGANVLTF
NA,TRBJ2-1,TRBV3-1,many,TGTGCCAGCAGCCCCCCCCTATACGTCTTAGATCGCCATGAGCAGTTCTTC,CASSPPLYVLDRHEQFF
TRBD1,TRBJ2-3,TRBV18,many,TGTGCCAGCTCACGGACAGGGGGCACAGATACGCAGTATTTT,CASSRTGGTDTQYF
TRBD1,TRBJ2-3,TRBV5-5,many,TGTGCCAGCAGCACCGAGACAGGGTCCCCCACAGATACGCAGTATTTT,CASSTETGSPTDTQYF
NA,TRBJ1-3,TRBV20-1,many,TGCAGTGCTAGGCCCACGGGGGGAAACACCATATATTTT,CSARPTGGNTIYF
NA,TRBJ2-7,TRBV25-1,many,TGTGCCAGCAGTGAATATAGAAACTCCTACGAGCAGTACTTC,CASSEYRNSYEQYF
NA,TRBJ2-3,TRBV20-1,many,TGCAGTGCTAGAGAAATAGATACGCAGTATTTT,CSAREIDTQYF
TRBD2,TRBJ2-5,TRBV6-6,many,TGTGCCAGCAGTTACCTCGGGGGGGGACGGAACCAAGAGACCCAGTACTTC,CASSYLGGGRNQETQYF
TRBD2,TRBJ2-1,TRBV6-6,NA,TGTGCCAGCAGCCCGGGACTAGCGGGGGGGAAAAACTACAATGAGCAGTTCTTC,CASSPGLAGGKNYNEQFF
TRBD2,TRBJ2-5,TRBV20-1,many,TGCAGTGCTAGATCCATAGCGGGGGCGGGGGAGACCCAGTACTTC,CSARSIAGAGETQYF
NA,TRBJ1-4,TRBV29-1,many,TGCAGCGCCCAGGGGCTTGGGTCTAATGAAAAACTGTTTTTT,CSAQGLGSNEKLFF
NA,TRBJ2-3,TRBV12-3/TRBV12-4,many,TGTGCCAGCGTCCCGGGGGCCGGCACAGATACGCAGTATTTT,CASVPGAGTDTQYF
NA,TRBJ1-5,TRBV7-9,NA,NA,CASSFYICSASRDLSNQPQHF
NA,TRBJ1-1,TRBV10-2,many,TGCGCCAGCAGTGATATGGCAGGGCCGAACACTGAAGCTTTCTTT,CASSDMAGPNTEAFF
NA,TRBJ2-2,TRBV5-4,few,TGTGCCAGCAGCTTGGTGGAGACCGGGGAGCTGTTTTTT,CASSLVETGELFF
NA,TRBJ2-1,TRBV28,many,TGTGCCAGCAGCCGACCAACCGGGACTCCCACCTACAATGAGCAGTTCTTC,CASSRPTGTPTYNEQFF
TRBD1,TRBJ2-5,TRBV5-6,many,TGTGCCAGCAGCGGGACAGGGTTCCAAGAGACCCAGTACTTC,CASSGTGFQETQYF
NA,TRBJ2-7,TRBV4-1,NA,TGCGCCAACAGCCAAGATACAGGGCAAGGCGCGCCCGAGCAGTACTTC,CANSQDTGQGAPEQYF
NA,TRBJ1-1,TRBV12-3/TRBV12-4,many,TGTGCCAGCACCTCGGGGGGCACTGAAGCTTTCTTT,CASTSGGTEAFF
TRBD1,TRBJ2-2,TRBV9,many,TGTGCCAGCAGCCTTACAGGGGTCAACACCGGGGAGCTGTTTTTT,CASSLTGVNTGELFF
TRBD1,TRBJ1-2,TRBV27,many,TGTGCCAGCAGTTCGAATCGGGACAGGGTTGACTATGGCTACACCTTC,CASSSNRDRVDYGYTF
NA,TRBJ2-7,TRBV20-1,many,TGCAGTGGGGTTTTGGCCGGAGGTTACGAGCAGTACTTC,CSGVLAGGYEQYF
TRBD1,TRBJ2-5,TRBV3-1,many,TGTGCCAGCAGCCAAGAATTTGCGGACAGGCCCCTACCAAGGGTCCCGTACTTC,CASSQEFADRPLPRVPYF